The sequence of this T cell receptor beta chain was determined in a study of cytomegalovirus exposure and HLA in healthy donors. Study at large: According to later analysis, the same platform produced the 120 validation and several hundred first-cohort repertoires.

Study results and caveats: According to the study, about 180 TCR beta chains were cytomegalovirus-associated. There were three CMV-associated chains whose specificity for CMV antigens was confirmed in vitro. While the bulk of TCR sequences proved rare, some public TCRs turned up in many donors.

J lost 2 bases, V lost 4 bases, and 8 bases had no gene match. Per germline, CDR1 MNHEY and CDR2 SMNVEV (reference sequence). CDR3 length: 17 residues. Concerning this clone itself: The antigen remains unidentified.

The repertoire was sequenced with immunoSEQ multiplex PCR; TCRdb's copy has only in-frame clones and lacks some. The sample lists some 60,000 clones, approximately 96% occurring once. This receptor was identified in a man aged 18 to 35 in good health and CMV-seronegative. The sequenced sample consisted of PBMCs. The chain has TRBV27 and TRBJ1-5, with TRBD1 matching 10 bases. CDR3 in amino acids: CASSSNDRGLRNQPQHF. The CDR3 DNA is TGTGCCAGCAGTTCTAACGACAGGGGGCTTCGCAATCAGCCCCAGCATTTT.